This T cell receptor beta chain stems from a study of blood T cells in healthy people across ages. There are many counts of this clonotype. The target antigen is unknown. V lost 5 bases and J lost 8, with 14 bases in between. This CDR3 has 13 residues. The germline gives CDR1 LNHNV, CDR2 YYDKDF (reference sequence). Using a J-beta primer mix together with a sample-barcoded 5' primer, a second PCR was run for roughly 7 to 11 cycles. TCRdb re-called the 5' RACE reads with MiXCR, one entry per CDR3 protein. The sample yields 650,000 to 1,000,000 distinct CDR3 sequences, approximately 35% seen once. Broader study findings: Samples with more naive T cells showed higher observed beta diversity.

The sequencing sample was made of blood. The gene calls are TRBV15 and TRBJ2-3, with D possibly being TRBD2 (5 bases). The clonotype comes from a man between 18 and 35 years old in good health. The CDR3 coding sequence is TGTGCCACCAGCTCTACTTTCGGAGGTACGCAGTATTTT. Residues: CATSSTFGGTQYF.